This record looks at one T cell receptor (beta chain) sequence and its context. The antigen is unknown. The sample is drawn from a study of cytomegalovirus exposure and HLA in healthy donors. Broader study findings: Some V segments (TRBV6-2 and TRBV6-3 among them) were excluded as indistinguishable. Later genetic work tied a missense DCLRE1C variant to beta-chain V and J trimming. Later, an analysis found that common viral pathogens appeared to be linked with several of the most significant clusters.

Use of 60 Vbeta and 13 Jbeta primers characterized the PCR. Measured with immunoSEQ multiplex PCR; TCRdb has only the in-frame clones, and not every one. This sample has more than 200,000 clones, with approximately 70% found just once. Germline V gene sequence: CDR1 SEHNR, CDR2 FQNEAQ (reference sequence). The CDR3 is 15 residues long. The germline V and J ends were trimmed by 2 bases and 1 base, with 11 bases remaining between them. The chain is built from TRBV7-9 and TRBJ2-5; tentatively, D is TRBD1 (6 bases). The sample taken for sequencing was PBMCs. This clonotype was obtained from a man in his forties in good health and CMV-seropositive. CDR3 loop: CASSLLYRVQETQYF. The DNA for the CDR3 is TGTGCCAGCAGCTTACTTTACAGGGTCCAAGAGACCCAGTACTTC.